This T cell receptor (beta chain) was recovered during a study of metastatic and nonmetastatic thyroid tumors. Every patient was untreated before thyroid surgery. Via MiXCR, TCRdb re-called the PCR reads. The sample lists tens of thousands of clones, around 21% occurring once. This clonotype was sampled from a male donor with papillary thyroid cancer or a benign thyroid nodule (not recorded which). Some clones in this sample may be carry-over from other donors' samples. What was sequenced was blood.

This chain's CDR3 is CARGTGGLGHLQHF. The CDR3 region has the DNA TGTGCCAGGGGGACAGGGGGCTTAGGGCATCTCCAGCATTTT. V is TRBV28 and J is TRBJ1-5, with 12 bases that match TRBD1. CDR3 length: 14 amino acids. The germline V gene has CDR1 MDHEN and CDR2 SYDVKM. Losses at the gene ends were 9 bases for V and 12 bases for J; bases not matched to a gene: 12.